These 14 T cell receptor beta chains were all obtained from the same sample, sequenced in a study of T cells after yellow fever vaccination. MiXCR was run by TCRdb on the 5' RACE reads, yielding one entry per CDR3 protein. This sample carries a few hundred thousand distinct CDR3 sequences, roughly a sixth of them seen once, and the ten largest clones take 15% to 20%. The starting material was PBMCs, obtained about 5 days after the first yellow fever vaccination. Receptors were obtained from a young man who received the YFV17D yellow fever vaccine.

The rearrangement joins TRBV4-3 to TRBJ2-7; possible D gene TRBD2, 5 bases. This CDR3 has 12 residues. The V end was cut by 0 bases, the J end by 5 bases, with 5 bases between. Germline-derived CDR1 and CDR2 are LGHNA and YSLEER. The CDR3 DNA reads as TGCGCCAGCAGCCAAGAGGGAGACGAGCAGTACTTC. It yields the protein CASSQEGDEQYF.

There are a few counts of this clonotype. The rearrangement uses TRBV5-5 and TRBJ2-1; 8 bases are a match to TRBD1. CDR3 size: 15 residues. Germline V gene data show CDR1 as SGHKS and CDR2 as YYEKEE (reference sequence). V shed 4 bases and J 3 bases; nucleotides not matched to a gene: 6. In nucleotides, the CDR3 is TGTGCCAGCAGCCAGGACGGGACAGGCTACAATGAGCAGTTCTTC. Its translation: CASSQDGTGYNEQFF. The whole variable domain, filled in from reference TRBV5-5 and TRBJ2-1, reads DAGVTQSPTHLIKTRGQQVTLRCSPISGHKSVSWYQQVLGQGPQFIFQYYEKEERGRGNFPDRFSARQFPNYSSELNVNALLLGDSALYLCASSQDGTGYNEQFFGPGTRLTVL.

The chain employs TRBV6-1 and TRBJ1-4, with D uncertain. This CDR3 contains 15 residues. Per germline, CDR1 MNHNS and CDR2 SASEGT. Between the trimmed V and J ends, which lost 6 bases and 3 bases, there was a span of 14 bases. The CDR3 region is CASSASGRANEKLFF. The CDR3 region has the DNA TGTGCCAGCAGCGCGTCTGGGCGCGCTAATGAAAAACTGTTTTTT.

The chain couples TRBV4-3 to TRBJ2-7; possible D gene TRBD1, 6 bases. Trimming removed 4 bases from V and 6 bases from J, with 13 bases in between. The CDR3 totals 13 residues. Germline loops: CDR1 LGHNA, CDR2 YSLEER. CDR3 bases: TGCGCCAGCAGCCCAGGGCAGGGGCTCGAGCAGTACTTC. This gives the protein CASSPGQGLEQYF.

In this sample, this clonotype turned up a few times. V gene TRBV4-1 combines with J gene TRBJ2-4; TRBD2 might be the D (5 bases). V dropped 3 bases and J dropped 1 base, with 16 bases sitting between them. Germline V gene lookup returns CDR1 MGHRA and CDR2 YSYEKL. The CDR3 runs 17 residues. DNA for the CDR3: TGCGCCAGCAGCCACCTATTAGAGGGCTGGGCCAAAAACATTCAGTACTTC. It encodes CASSHLLEGWAKNIQYF.

The chain recombines TRBV27 with TRBJ2-3; tentative D call: TRBD2 (6 bases). This CDR3 is 15 amino acids long. The germline CDR1 and CDR2 sequences are MNHEY and SMNVEV (reference sequence). V was cut by 6 bases and J by 2 bases, with 15 bases left in between. CDR3 loop: CASSSGTYYTDTQYF. Here the CDR3 DNA reads TGTGCCAGCAGCTCCGGGACTTACTACACAGATACGCAGTATTTT.

This clonotype was seen many times. The chain recombines TRBV5-1 with TRBJ1-1; D uncertain. The CDR3 spans 14 residues. Germline V CDR1 and CDR2: SGHRS, YFSETQ. The V end lost 3 bases, the J end lost 0 bases, and 9 bases lay between the germline ends. The CDR3 sequence: CASSSDGLNTEAFF. CDR3 bases: TGCGCCAGCAGCTCGGACGGATTGAACACTGAAGCTTTCTTT.

There are a few counts of this clonotype. The chain links TRBV5-5 to TRBJ2-5; D is tentatively TRBD1 or TRBD2 (5 bases each). The CDR3 totals 14 residues. Trimming stripped 3 bases from V and 3 bases from J, with 12 bases between. In germline, CDR1 is SGHKS, CDR2 YYEKEE (reference sequence). The CDR3 sequence is CASSSGPTEETQYF. The CDR3 DNA is TGTGCCAGCAGCTCGGGACCGACGGAAGAGACCCAGTACTTC. The full variable domain, with the rest looked up from reference TRBV5-5 and TRBJ2-5, is DAGVTQSPTHLIKTRGQQVTLRCSPISGHKSVSWYQQVLGQGPQFIFQYYEKEERGRGNFPDRFSARQFPNYSSELNVNALLLGDSALYLCASSSGPTEETQYFGPGTRLLVL.

This clonotype appeared a few times. In nucleotides, the CDR3 is TGCGCCAGCAGCTTGGCACTAGACACAGAGACCCAGTACTTC. Its protein product is CASSLALDTETQYF. The J gene is TRBJ2-5, the V gene TRBV5-1; weak D call: TRBD2 (5 bases). The CDR3 runs 14 residues. Trimming left V 0 bases short and J 4 bases short, with 10 bases between. Germline CDR1 and CDR2: SGHRS and YFSETQ.

Only a few counts were recorded for this clonotype. The chain is built from TRBV7-6 and TRBJ1-2; D ambiguous. Per the germline V gene, CDR1 is SGHVS and CDR2 is FNYEAQ. This CDR3 region has 16 residues. V lost 1 base and J lost 7, with 19 bases in between. The CDR3 protein is CASSLESEASSSGYTF. The CDR3 region has the DNA TGTGCCAGCAGCTTAGAGAGCGAGGCCTCCTCAAGTGGCTACACCTTC.

The gene calls are TRBV27 and TRBJ2-5; unclear D gene. Trimming took off 3 bases at V and 0 bases at J, with 5 bases between the two ends. CDR3 length: 13 amino acids. The germline gives CDR1 MNHEY, CDR2 SMNVEV (reference sequence). The CDR3 sequence is CASSLQDQETQYF. The CDR3 bases are TGTGCCAGCAGTTTGCAGGACCAAGAGACCCAGTACTTC.

At least ten counts were recorded for this clonotype. The chain employs TRBV7-2 and TRBJ2-1; TRBD2 is a possible D gene (6 bases). The CDR3 sequence is 15 residues long. CDR1 SGHTA and CDR2 FQGNSA come from the germline V gene. The V end was cut by 1 base, the J end by 1 base, with 8 bases between. Here the CDR3 DNA reads TGTGCCAGCAGCTTAGAAGGGAGGTCCTACAATGAGCAGTTCTTC. As protein: CASSLEGRSYNEQFF.

This clonotype was found a few times. The rearrangement uses TRBV12-3 or TRBV12-4 and TRBJ2-1; D ambiguous. The CDR3 runs to 15 residues. V lost 3 bases and J lost 2, with 11 bases in between. CDR3 in amino acids: CASSFPRSTYNEQFF. CDR3 DNA: TGTGCCAGCAGTTTCCCCCGATCGACCTACAATGAGCAGTTCTTC.

This clonotype was detected a few times. The chain combines TRBV28 with TRBJ1-2; 8 nucleotides match TRBD1. V dropped 3 bases and J dropped 2; count of bases not matched to a gene: 14. CDR1 and CDR2 (germline): MDHEN, SYDVKM. The CDR3 is made up of 18 amino acids. The CDR3 nucleotides are TGTGCCAGCAGTTTGGTCCCACCAACCGGGACAGGAAACTATGGCTACACCTTC. It codes for CASSLVPPTGTGNYGYTF.